This entry is about one T cell receptor beta chain. The data originate from a study of blood T cell repertoires in COVID-19. Looking at the study overall: The study drew acute and convalescent COVID-19 samples from the United States, Italy and Spain.

This CDR3 spans 13 amino acids. Per the germline V gene, CDR1 is SEHNR and CDR2 is FQNEAQ (reference sequence). After removal of 7 bases from V and 8 bases from J, the junction contained 8 bases not matched to a gene. Enrollees, roughly 18 to 90 years old, lived in 25 or so US areas. Per the original data handling: Amplified reference gene primers provided the basis for estimating nucleated cell counts. Sequencing used immunoSEQ multiplex PCR; TCRdb keeps in-frame clones, though not all of them. V, J and clone size are taken as reported in that table, and D and trimming were inferred from the DNA itself. The sample records about 280,000 clones, roughly 85% being singletons.

Sequencing used PBMCs or T cells enriched from blood (not recorded which). The chain uses TRBV7-9 and TRBJ1-2, with 9 bases aligning to TRBD1. The TCR comes from a woman aged 50 to 60 who had recovered from COVID-19. CDR3 in DNA: TGTGCCAGCACCGGACAGGGGCTTTGGGGCTACACCTTC. It specifies CASTGQGLWGYTF.